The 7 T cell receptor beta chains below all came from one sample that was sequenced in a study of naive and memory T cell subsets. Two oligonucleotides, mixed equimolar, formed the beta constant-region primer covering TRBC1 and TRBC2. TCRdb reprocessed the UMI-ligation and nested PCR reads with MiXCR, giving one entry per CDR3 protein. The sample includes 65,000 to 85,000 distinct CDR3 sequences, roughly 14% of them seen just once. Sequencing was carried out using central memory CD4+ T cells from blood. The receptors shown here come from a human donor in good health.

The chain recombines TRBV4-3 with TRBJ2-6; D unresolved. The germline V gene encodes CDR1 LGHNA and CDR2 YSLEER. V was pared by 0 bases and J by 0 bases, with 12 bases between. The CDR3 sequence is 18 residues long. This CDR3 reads CASSQEPGSLSGANVLTF. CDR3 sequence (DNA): TGCGCCAGCAGCCAAGAACCAGGTTCCCTCTCTGGGGCCAACGTCCTGACTTTC.

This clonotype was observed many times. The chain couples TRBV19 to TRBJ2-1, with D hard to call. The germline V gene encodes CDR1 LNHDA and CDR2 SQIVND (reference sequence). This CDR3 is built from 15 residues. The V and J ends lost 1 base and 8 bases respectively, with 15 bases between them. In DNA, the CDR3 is TGTGCCAGTAGTATAGGCAACAGCCACACGGATGAGCAGTTCTTC. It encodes CASSIGNSHTDEQFF. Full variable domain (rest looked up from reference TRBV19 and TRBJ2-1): DGGITQSPKYLFRKEGQNVTLSCEQNLNHDAMYWYRQDPGQGLRLIYYSQIVNDFQKGDIAEGYSVSREKKESFPLTVTSAQKNPTAFYLCASSIGNSHTDEQFFGPGTRLTVL.

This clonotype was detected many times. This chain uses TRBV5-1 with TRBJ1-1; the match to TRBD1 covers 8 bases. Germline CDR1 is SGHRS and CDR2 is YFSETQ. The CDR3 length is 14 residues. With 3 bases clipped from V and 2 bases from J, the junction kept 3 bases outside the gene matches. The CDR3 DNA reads TGCGCCAGCAGCTCCACAGGGGGTAACACTGAAGCTTTCTTT. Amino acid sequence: CASSSTGGNTEAFF.

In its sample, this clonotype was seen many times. The CDR3 is CASTPGQLQETQYF. CDR3 DNA: TGTGCCAGCACCCCCGGACAGCTACAAGAGACCCAGTACTTC. This rearrangement joins TRBV6-1 to TRBJ2-5; weak D call: TRBD1 (6 bases). Looked up from germline, CDR1 is MNHNS and CDR2 is SASEGT. V lost 7 bases and J 2 bases, leaving 14 bases between the germline ends. The CDR3 is 14 residues long.

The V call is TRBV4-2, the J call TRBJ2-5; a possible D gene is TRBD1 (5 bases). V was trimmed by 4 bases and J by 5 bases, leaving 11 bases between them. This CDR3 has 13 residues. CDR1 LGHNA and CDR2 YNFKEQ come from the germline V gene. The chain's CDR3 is CASSLQGRETQYF. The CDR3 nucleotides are TGTGCCAGCAGCCTGCAGGGTCGGGAGACCCAGTACTTC.

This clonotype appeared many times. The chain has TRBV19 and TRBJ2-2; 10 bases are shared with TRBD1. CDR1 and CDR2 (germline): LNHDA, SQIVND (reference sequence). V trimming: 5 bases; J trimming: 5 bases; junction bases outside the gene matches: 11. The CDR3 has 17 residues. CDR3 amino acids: CASSRDRGPSGTGELFF. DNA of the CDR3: TGTGCCAGTAGTCGGGACAGGGGCCCCTCGGGGACCGGGGAGCTGTTTTTT.

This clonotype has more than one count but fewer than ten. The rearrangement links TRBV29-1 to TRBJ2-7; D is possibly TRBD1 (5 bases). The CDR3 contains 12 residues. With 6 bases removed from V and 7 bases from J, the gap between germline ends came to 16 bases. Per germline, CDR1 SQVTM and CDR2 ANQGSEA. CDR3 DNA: TGCAGCGTCCAGGGCCGGGTTTTGGAGCAGTACTTC. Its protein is CSVQGRVLEQYF.